This passage covers 20 T cell receptor beta chains from one sample sequenced in a study of control samples from healthy donors and cancer patients. Repertoires were generated with immunoSEQ multiplex PCR, while TCRdb's copy carries only in-frame clones and drops some. The sample lists approximately 92,000 clones, just over 90% occurring once. Sequencing input: blood. The receptor source for this set is a woman between 25 and 40 years old in good health.

The gene calls are TRBV13 and TRBJ1-1; D is possibly TRBD1 (5 bases). Germline V CDR1 and CDR2: PRHDT, FYEKMQ (reference sequence). The CDR3 has 15 amino acids. The ends were cut back, 0 bases at V and 1 base at J, with 9 bases in the middle. This chain's CDR3 is CASSLGLTANTEAFF. CDR3 sequence (DNA): TGTGCCAGCAGCTTAGGGTTGACAGCGAACACTGAAGCTTTCTTT.

J is TRBJ1-1 and V is TRBV3-1 (or the pseudogene TRBV3-2); 9 nucleotides align to TRBD1. The germline gives CDR1 LGHDT, CDR2 YNNKEL (reference sequence). V lost 4 bases, J lost 4 bases, and 10 bases stayed unmatched. The CDR3 has 16 amino acids. This chain's CDR3 is CASSRRTGVVGTEAFF. The DNA for the CDR3 is TGTGCCAGCAGCCGCCGGACAGGGGTTGTTGGCACTGAAGCTTTCTTT.

This sequence joins TRBV11-2 and TRBJ1-2; no definite D call. Germline lookup yields CDR1 SGHAT and CDR2 FQNNGV. Trimming cost V 5 bases and J 0 bases, with 4 bases left between them. This CDR3 contains 12 residues. As DNA, the CDR3 is TGTGCCAGCAGCGCCACTAACTATGGCTACACCTTC. It encodes CASSATNYGYTF.

This clone appeared a single time. The genes are TRBV4-2 and TRBJ2-2; D remains ambiguous. Per the germline V gene, CDR1 is LGHNA and CDR2 is YNFKEQ. This CDR3 spans 15 amino acids. Trimming removed 0 bases at V and 2 bases at J, with 7 bases between. CDR3 in DNA: TGTGCCAGCAGCCAAGATTGGGCAAACACCGGGGAGCTGTTTTTT. This codes for CASSQDWANTGELFF.

The genes are TRBV11-3 and TRBJ1-1; weak D call: TRBD1 (5 bases). Germline V CDR1 and CDR2: SGHNT, YENEEA. The length of the CDR3 is 15 residues. V lost 1 base, J lost 4 bases, and 13 bases lay in between. The CDR3 bases are TGTGCCAGCAGCTTAGTCCCAGGGAGGGTCACTGAAGCTTTCTTT. This encodes CASSLVPGRVTEAFF.

This chain links TRBV19 with TRBJ2-7; 8 nucleotides match TRBD2. The CDR3 totals 17 residues. Germline trimming cut 7 bases from V and 0 bases from J; bases unmatched to any gene: 14. Germline values: CDR1 LNHDA, CDR2 SQIVND (reference sequence). The CDR3 DNA follows: TGTGCCAGTAAAGGGATCGGTAGCGGGACGAGCTCCTACGAGCAGTACTTC. Amino acid sequence: CASKGIGSGTSSYEQYF. Complete variable domain (other parts from reference TRBV19 and TRBJ2-7): DGGITQSPKYLFRKEGQNVTLSCEQNLNHDAMYWYRQDPGQGLRLIYYSQIVNDFQKGDIAEGYSVSREKKESFPLTVTSAQKNPTAFYLCASKGIGSGTSSYEQYFGPGTRLTVT.

This chain links TRBV5-4 with TRBJ2-2; TRBD1 might be the D (6 bases). CDR3 length equals 17 residues. Germline lookup yields CDR1 SGHNT and CDR2 YYREEE (reference sequence). Trimming took 2 bases from V and 3 from J, leaving 17 bases between them. CDR3 residues: CASSFRRTGSDTGELFF. CDR3 coding DNA: TGTGCCAGCAGCTTTCGGCGAACAGGGAGTGACACCGGGGAGCTGTTTTTT.

The J gene is TRBJ2-7, the V gene TRBV12-3 or TRBV12-4; D is undetermined. The CDR3 spans 13 residues. The V gene lost 6 bases and the J gene lost 2 bases, with 11 bases spanning the gap. In DNA, the CDR3 is TGTGCCAGCAGGCAAGGCGGAACCTACGAGCAGTACTTC. Its protein product is CASRQGGTYEQYF.

Note on this clone: This sample includes further DNA sequences coding for the same CDR3. This chain joins TRBV7-6 and TRBJ2-1; 7 nucleotides align to TRBD2. This CDR3 comprises 13 residues. In germline, CDR1 is SGHVS, CDR2 FNYEAQ. V was pared by 5 bases and J by 3 bases, with 1 base of the junction left unmatched. The chain's CDR3 is CASSRTSYNEQFF. CDR3 nucleotide sequence: TGTGCCAGCAGCCGGACTAGCTACAATGAGCAGTTCTTC.

This chain uses TRBV6-1 with TRBJ2-7; no definite D call. This CDR3 is built from 13 residues. Germline V CDR1 and CDR2: MNHNS, SASEGT. Trimming stripped 2 bases from V and 1 base from J, with 6 bases between. CDR3 in amino acids: CASSEFSSYEQYF. DNA of the CDR3: TGTGCCAGCAGTGAATTCAGTTCCTACGAGCAGTACTTC.

The chain uses TRBV7-8 and TRBJ2-2; a possible D gene is TRBD2 (5 bases). Trimming removed 5 bases from V and 0 bases from J, with 16 bases in between. CDR1 is SGHVS and CDR2 is FQNEAQ in the germline V gene. The CDR3 runs 17 residues. CDR3: CASSPPDGRANTGELFF. For the CDR3, the DNA is TGTGCCAGCAGCCCCCCGGATGGGCGGGCGAACACCGGGGAGCTGTTTTTT.

V gene TRBV11-3 combines with J gene TRBJ2-3; TRBD1 or TRBD2 may be the D gene (7 bases each). V lost 5 bases, J lost 2 bases, and 14 bases lay in between. Germline-derived CDR1 and CDR2 are SGHNT and YENEEA. This CDR3 is 15 amino acids long. In nucleotides, the CDR3 is TGTGCCAGCAGCGGGAGGGACAGACACACAGATACGCAGTATTTT. This gives the protein CASSGRDRHTDTQYF.

The CDR3 nucleotides read TGTGCCGCAGGTCGACAGGCTGAAGCTTTCTTT. Translation: CAAGRQAEAFF. The rearrangement links TRBV28 to TRBJ1-1; possibly TRBD1 for D (6 bases). V shed 11 bases and J shed 6 bases, with 13 bases lying between them. In germline, CDR1 is MDHEN, CDR2 SYDVKM. The CDR3 has 11 residues.

This CDR3 reads CASRPSGIVPKNIQYF. CDR3 nucleotides: TGTGCCAGCAGACCCTCAGGAATCGTGCCCAAAAACATTCAGTACTTC. The chain recombines TRBV27 with TRBJ2-4; D gene uncertain. The CDR3 runs to 16 residues. The V and J ends lost 6 bases and 2 bases respectively, with 17 bases between them. Per germline, CDR1 MNHEY and CDR2 SMNVEV (reference sequence).

The chain is built from TRBV7-9 and TRBJ1-2; a weak D match, TRBD1 (5 bases). There are 15 residues in the CDR3. V was cut by 2 bases and J by 8 bases, with 18 bases left in between. The V gene's germline CDR1 is SEHNR and CDR2 FQNEAQ (reference sequence). The CDR3 region has the DNA TGTGCCAGCAGCTTATTCTTTGGGCAGGGAGGAGGCTACACCTTC. It yields the protein CASSLFFGQGGGYTF.

The J gene is TRBJ1-1, the V gene TRBV7-9, with D possibly matching TRBD1 (6 bases). Trimming cost V 3 bases and J 8 bases, with 10 bases left between them. Germline CDR1 reads SEHNR; CDR2 reads FQNEAQ (reference sequence). This CDR3 has 12 amino acids. CDR3: CASSFGGPEAFF. The DNA of the CDR3 is TGTGCCAGCAGCTTTGGGGGCCCCGAAGCTTTCTTT.

V usage is TRBV7-2 and J usage is TRBJ2-1; D gene uncertain. The length of the CDR3 is 13 residues. Germline lookup yields CDR1 SGHTA and CDR2 FQGNSA. Between the trimmed V and J ends, which lost 2 bases and 7 bases, there was a span of 9 bases. The CDR3 spells CASSLRFANEQFF. For the CDR3, the DNA is TGTGCCAGCAGCTTAAGGTTTGCAAATGAGCAGTTCTTC.

V and J are TRBV19 and TRBJ1-1, with D unresolved. The V end lost 5 bases, the J end lost 5 bases, and 9 bases lay between the germline ends. CDR3 length equals 12 residues. Germline lookup yields CDR1 LNHDA and CDR2 SQIVND (reference sequence). The CDR3 loop reads CASSEGRTEAFF. The CDR3 DNA follows: TGTGCCAGTAGTGAAGGGAGAACTGAAGCTTTCTTT. The complete variable domain, with remaining parts taken from reference TRBV19 and TRBJ1-1, reads DGGITQSPKYLFRKEGQNVTLSCEQNLNHDAMYWYRQDPGQGLRLIYYSQIVNDFQKGDIAEGYSVSREKKESFPLTVTSAQKNPTAFYLCASSEGRTEAFFGQGTRLTVV.

The rearrangement uses TRBV9 and TRBJ2-3; TRBD2 agrees at 10 bases. Losses at the gene ends were 0 bases for V and 6 bases for J; bases not matched to a gene: 16. The CDR3 is made up of 19 amino acids. CDR1 and CDR2 from the germline V gene are SGDLS and YYNGEE. For the CDR3, the DNA is TGTGCCAGCAGCGTAGTTCCCTTTATGGCTAGCGGGAGCAAGGATACGCAGTATTTT. Amino acids: CASSVVPFMASGSKDTQYF.

This CDR3 reads CASSSAVPGQGKNTEAFF. CDR3 coding DNA: TGTGCCAGCAGCTCCGCCGTCCCGGGACAGGGAAAGAACACTGAAGCTTTCTTT. The rearrangement uses TRBV7-8 and TRBJ1-1, with TRBD1 identical over 9 bases. Germline CDR1 SGHVS, CDR2 FQNEAQ. The CDR3 covers 18 residues. V dropped 4 bases and J dropped 1; count of bases not matched to a gene: 13.